This passage covers 23 T cell receptor beta chains from one sample sequenced in a study of blood T cell repertoires in COVID-19. Only in-frame clones appear in the TCRdb table, and some are missing; sequencing was by immunoSEQ multiplex PCR. The repertoire holds around 290,000 clones, with just over 90% as singletons. Sequencing was carried out using peripheral blood. The receptors originated from a woman between 25 and 40 years old with COVID-19, enrolled during active disease.

The J gene is TRBJ1-1, the V gene TRBV29-1; D is unclear. V shed 3 bases and J shed 8 bases, with 13 bases lying between them. This CDR3 spans 12 amino acids. Germline CDR1 SQVTM, CDR2 ANQGSEA. The CDR3, as DNA: TGCAGCGTTGAGGAGGACGGAGTAGAAGCTTTCTTT. Residues: CSVEEDGVEAFF.

The CDR3 region is CASSPERDSDEKLFF. CDR3 DNA sequence: TGTGCCAGTAGTCCCGAAAGGGACAGCGATGAAAAACTGTTTTTT. V and J are TRBV19 and TRBJ1-4; 7 bases agree with TRBD1. CDR1 is LNHDA and CDR2 is SQIVND in the germline V gene (reference sequence). V dropped 5 bases and J dropped 6; count of bases not matched to a gene: 9. This CDR3 contains 15 residues.

This chain uses TRBV28 with TRBJ2-7; TRBD1 matches at 8 bases. V dropped 1 base and J dropped 4; count of bases not matched to a gene: 6. CDR1 MDHEN and CDR2 SYDVKM come from the germline V gene. CDR3 size: 15 residues. Here the CDR3 DNA reads TGTGCCAGCAGTTTATTAGACAGGGGATCATACGAGCAGTACTTC. This translates into CASSLLDRGSYEQYF.

The chain combines TRBV6-4 with TRBJ2-1; 8 bases are a match to TRBD2. The CDR3 spans 14 residues. From germline, CDR1 is MRHNA and CDR2 SNTAGT. With 3 bases clipped from V and 6 bases from J, the junction kept 4 bases outside the gene matches. This chain's CDR3 is CASSEAGETNEQFF. In DNA form, the CDR3 reads TGTGCCAGCAGTGAAGCGGGAGAAACCAATGAGCAGTTCTTC.

The chain carries TRBV13 and TRBJ2-5, with TRBD1 matching over 10 bases. The CDR3 sequence is 16 residues long. CDR1 and CDR2 from the germline V gene are PRHDT and FYEKMQ (reference sequence). The trim removed 0 bases at V and 4 bases at J, leaving 5 bases unmatched. The DNA for the CDR3 is TGTGCCAGCAGCTTAGGACGACAGGGGGCCAGAGAGACCCAGTACTTC. Translated, it gives CASSLGRQGARETQYF.

V is TRBV7-7 and J is TRBJ2-1, with D perhaps matching TRBD2 (5 bases). V was pared by 5 bases and J by 0 bases, with 11 bases between. Germline V gives CDR1 SSHAT, CDR2 FNYEAQ (reference sequence). This CDR3 has 15 residues. CDR3 bases: TGTGCCAGCAGCCCCCGCAGCGGCTCCTACAATGAGCAGTTCTTC. It is translated as CASSPRSGSYNEQFF.

This clone was seen just once. The chain has TRBV29-1 and TRBJ1-2; D is ambiguous. This CDR3 has 11 amino acids. CDR1 and CDR2 (germline): SQVTM, ANQGSEA. Between the trimmed V and J ends, which lost 4 bases and 7 bases, there was a span of 10 bases. CDR3 bases: TGCAGCGTTGGTGAGGGAATTGGCTACACCTTC. Residues: CSVGEGIGYTF.

V gene TRBV25-1 combines with J gene TRBJ1-2; TRBD1 aligns across 8 bases. Germline CDR1 MGHDK, CDR2 SYGVNS. V shed 2 bases, J shed 6 bases, and the junction held 8 bases outside the gene matches. There are 15 residues in the CDR3. The CDR3 reads CASSEPGQVGDGYTF. Here the CDR3 DNA reads TGTGCCAGCAGTGAACCGGGACAGGTGGGGGATGGCTACACCTTC.

This sequence joins TRBV11-2 and TRBJ1-4; TRBD1 agrees at 8 bases. The V and J ends lost 8 bases and 5 bases, in that order; junction bases with no gene match: 4. CDR3 length: 13 residues. CDR1 and CDR2 (germline): SGHAT, FQNNGV. The CDR3 nucleotides are TGTGCCAGCCTCCGACAGGGGAATGAAAAACTGTTTTTT. Translation: CASLRQGNEKLFF.

This chain connects TRBV2 to TRBJ2-2; no definite D call. V lost 5 bases and J 6 bases, leaving 7 bases between the germline ends. The length of the CDR3 is 12 residues. Germline V gene data show CDR1 as SNHLY and CDR2 as FYNNEI. In nucleotides, the CDR3 is TGTGCCAGCAGTTTAGAAGCCGGGGAGCTGTTTTTT. This encodes CASSLEAGELFF.

This clone was counted between two and nine times. In nucleotides, the CDR3 is TGTGCCACCAGCAGAGTGTCAGGGGGCATAGGAGAGCAGTTCTTC. Translated, it gives CATSRVSGGIGEQFF. V and J are TRBV15 and TRBJ2-1, with 8 bases that match TRBD1. Germline loops: CDR1 LNHNV, CDR2 YYDKDF (reference sequence). This CDR3 is built from 15 residues. Losses at the gene ends were 1 base for V and 10 bases for J; bases not matched to a gene: 9.

The V call is TRBV3-1 (or the pseudogene TRBV3-2), the J call TRBJ1-2, with 12 positions matching TRBD1. V trimming: 4 bases; J trimming: 4 bases; junction bases outside the gene matches: 10. Looked up from germline, CDR1 is LGHDT and CDR2 is YNNKEL (reference sequence). The CDR3 length is 17 residues. CDR3 nucleotides: TGTGCCAGCAGCCCGGGACAGGGGGCGAACTTAGCCTATGGCTACACCTTC. Translating it yields CASSPGQGANLAYGYTF.

The chain recombines TRBV11-2 with TRBJ2-7, with TRBD2 matching 11 bases. The CDR3 loop spans 15 amino acids. Trimming cost V 5 bases and J 4 bases; bases outside gene matches: 7. CDR1 is SGHAT and CDR2 is FQNNGV in the germline V gene. This chain's CDR3 is CASSDTSGSFYEQYF. The CDR3 DNA follows: TGTGCCAGCAGCGATACTAGCGGGAGTTTTTACGAGCAGTACTTC.

This clone has just a few counts. This chain's CDR3 is CASSNPQRGAYEQYF. The CDR3 DNA reads TGTGCCAGTAGTAACCCCCAGCGGGGGGCCTACGAGCAGTACTTC. The chain joins TRBV19 to TRBJ2-7, with 9 positions matching TRBD2. The V and J ends lost 4 bases and 2 bases, in that order; junction bases with no gene match: 6. CDR3 length: 15 amino acids. The germline V gene has CDR1 LNHDA and CDR2 SQIVND (reference sequence).

The chain joins TRBV9 to TRBJ2-1; TRBD1 agrees at 9 bases. The CDR3 has 15 residues. With 0 bases clipped from V and 8 bases from J, the junction kept 6 bases outside the gene matches. Germline CDR1 is SGDLS and CDR2 is YYNGEE. The CDR3 DNA follows: TGTGCCAGCAGCGTAGGAATTGGGACAGGGTATGAGCAGTTCTTC. Protein sequence: CASSVGIGTGYEQFF.

This chain joins TRBV19 and TRBJ2-1; 11 nucleotides line up with TRBD2. The CDR3 sequence is 17 residues long. V shed 4 bases, J shed 1 base, and the junction held 6 bases outside the gene matches. The germline V gene has CDR1 LNHDA and CDR2 SQIVND (reference sequence). The CDR3 nucleotides are TGTGCCAGTAGTAAAGATAGCGGGAGGGAGTCCTACAATGAGCAGTTCTTC. The encoded protein is CASSKDSGRESYNEQFF.

This chain connects TRBV5-4 to TRBJ1-4, with TRBD1 matching over 9 bases. Trimming cost V 0 bases and J 8 bases; bases outside gene matches: 8. This CDR3 is 16 amino acids long. Germline CDR1 SGHNT, CDR2 YYREEE (reference sequence). CDR3 sequence: CASSLAQDRGGEKLFF. The CDR3 nucleotides are TGTGCCAGCAGCTTGGCGCAGGACAGGGGAGGCGAAAAACTGTTTTTT.

The chain combines TRBV7-6 with TRBJ2-7; TRBD1 matches 9 bases. The junction had 17 bases not matched to a gene; V was cut back by 5 bases and J by 6 bases. Germline CDR1 reads SGHVS; CDR2 reads FNYEAQ. The CDR3 runs 17 residues. The CDR3 DNA is TGTGCCAGCAGCCCGGGCTTTCTGACAGGGGGGGTGGTCGAGCAGTACTTC. Its translation is CASSPGFLTGGVVEQYF.

This chain joins TRBV14 and TRBJ1-1, with D hard to call. Germline CDR1 and CDR2: SGHDN and FVKESK. The CDR3 is 15 amino acids. Trimming took 9 bases from V and 2 from J, leaving 19 bases between them. CDR3 amino acids: CARPFCTLSNTEAFF. The CDR3 DNA reads TGTGCCAGGCCGTTTTGCACGCTATCAAACACTGAAGCTTTCTTT.

V is TRBV7-9 and J is TRBJ1-5; unclear D gene. Germline V gene lookup returns CDR1 SEHNR and CDR2 FQNEAQ (reference sequence). The CDR3 contains 13 residues. Trimming shortened V by 5 bases and J by 5 bases, and 10 bases separated the two germline ends. CDR3 amino acids: CASSQDGDQPQHF. Written as DNA, the CDR3 is TGTGCCAGCAGCCAGGACGGGGATCAGCCCCAGCATTTT.

A note on this clone: Other DNA variants within this sample encode the same CDR3. The V call is TRBV4-1, the J call TRBJ2-7; 9 positions agree with TRBD1. This CDR3 is built from 15 residues. Trimming at V came to 1 base and at J to 2 bases, leaving 3 bases not matched to a gene. Germline CDR1 MGHRA, CDR2 YSYEKL. CDR3 DNA: TGCGCCAGCAGCCAAGGGGGACAGGGTGCCTACGAGCAGTACTTC. It specifies CASSQGGQGAYEQYF.

The rearrangement joins TRBV28 to TRBJ1-3, with D possibly being TRBD1 (6 bases). The CDR3 totals 16 residues. CDR1 MDHEN and CDR2 SYDVKM come from the germline V gene. V shed 6 bases and J shed 0 bases, with 15 bases lying between them. CDR3 bases: TGTGCCAGCAGACAACAGGGCTTGAGCTCTGGAAACACCATATATTTT. This encodes CASRQQGLSSGNTIYF.

The J gene is TRBJ2-7, the V gene TRBV7-9, with TRBD1 as a possible D gene (6 bases). Per the germline V gene, CDR1 is SEHNR and CDR2 is FQNEAQ (reference sequence). Trimming pared 5 bases from V and 6 bases from J, leaving 14 bases between. The CDR3 runs 13 residues. CDR3 DNA: TGTGCCAGCAGCCTCCCCGGACAGTTCGAGCAGTACTTC. Protein product: CASSLPGQFEQYF.